This TCR beta chain was sequenced in a study of blood T cells in healthy people across ages. For the second PCR, which ran for 7 to 11 cycles, a sample-barcoded 5' primer and a J-beta primer mix were used. TCRdb reprocessed the 5' RACE reads with MiXCR, giving one entry per CDR3 protein. The table has around 790,000 distinct CDR3 sequences, 40% to 50% seen once. A remark on this clonotype: What it binds is not known.

The study's findings and limits: TCR beta diversity tracked closely with naive T cell percentage.

CDR1 is MDHEN, CDR2 SYDVKM, per germline. The CDR3 is made up of 16 amino acids. V lost 5 bases and J lost 1; bases outside the gene matches: 5. This sequence joins TRBV28 and TRBJ2-2; 9 nucleotides line up with TRBD1. Sequencing was done on a sample of blood. The TCR comes from a man aged 60 to 69 in good health. CDR3 nucleotides: TGTGCCAGCAGTCCCGAGACAGGGGGGAACACCGGGGAGCTGTTTTTT. Its protein product is CASSPETGGNTGELFF.